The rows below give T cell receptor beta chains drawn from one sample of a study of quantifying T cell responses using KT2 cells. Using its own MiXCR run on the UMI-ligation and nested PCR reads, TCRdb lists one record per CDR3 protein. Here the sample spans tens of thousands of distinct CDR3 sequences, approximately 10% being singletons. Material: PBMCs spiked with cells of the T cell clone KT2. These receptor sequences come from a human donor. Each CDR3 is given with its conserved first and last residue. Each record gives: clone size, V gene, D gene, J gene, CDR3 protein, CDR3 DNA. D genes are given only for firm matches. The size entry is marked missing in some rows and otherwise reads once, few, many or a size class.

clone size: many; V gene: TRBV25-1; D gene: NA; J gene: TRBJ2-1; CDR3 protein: CASSEYGSDEQFF; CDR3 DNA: TGTGCCAGCAGTGAATACGGGAGCGATGAGCAGTTCTTC
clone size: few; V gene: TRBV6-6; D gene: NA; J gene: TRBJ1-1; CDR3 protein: CASSLQGNTEAFF; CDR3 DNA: TGTGCCAGCAGTTTACAGGGGAACACTGAAGCTTTCTTT
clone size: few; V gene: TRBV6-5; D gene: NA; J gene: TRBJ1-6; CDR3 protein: CASSYSSGGDSPLHF; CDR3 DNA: TGTGCCAGCAGTTACTCGTCCGGGGGAGATTCACCCCTCCACTTT
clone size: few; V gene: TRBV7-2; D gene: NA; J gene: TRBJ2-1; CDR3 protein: CASSLAAQGHNEQFF; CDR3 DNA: TGTGCCAGCAGCTTAGCGGCTCAGGGACATAATGAGCAGTTCTTC
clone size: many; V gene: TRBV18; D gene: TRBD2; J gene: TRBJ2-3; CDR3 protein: CASSPRTSGNVGTDTQYF; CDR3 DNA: TGTGCCAGCTCACCAAGGACTAGCGGGAATGTAGGCACAGATACGCAGTATTTT
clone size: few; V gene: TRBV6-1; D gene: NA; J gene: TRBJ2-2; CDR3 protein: CASTEGGLGELFF; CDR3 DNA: TGTGCCAGCACCGAGGGGGGGCTGGGGGAGCTGTTTTTT
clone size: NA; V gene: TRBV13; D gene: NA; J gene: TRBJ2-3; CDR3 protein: CASSTSRGTSTDTQYF; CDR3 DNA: TGTGCCAGCAGCACATCGAGGGGGACGAGCACAGATACGCAGTATTTT
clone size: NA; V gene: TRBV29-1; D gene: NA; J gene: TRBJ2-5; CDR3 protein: CSVVPKETQYF; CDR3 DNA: TGCAGCGTTGTTCCCAAAGAGACCCAGTACTTC
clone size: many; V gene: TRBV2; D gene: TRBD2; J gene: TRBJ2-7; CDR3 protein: CAIDGTTGLYEQYF; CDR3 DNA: TGTGCCATTGATGGGACTACCGGGCTCTACGAGCAGTACTTC
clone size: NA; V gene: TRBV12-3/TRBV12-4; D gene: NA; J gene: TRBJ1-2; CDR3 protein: CASSFRSSPNGYTF; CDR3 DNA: TGTGCCAGCAGTTTCCGTTCCAGCCCCAATGGCTACACCTTC
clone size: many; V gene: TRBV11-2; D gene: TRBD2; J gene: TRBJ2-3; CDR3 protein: CASSLGGGGSDTQYF; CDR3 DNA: TGTGCCAGCAGCTTAGGCGGGGGGGGCTCAGATACGCAGTATTTT
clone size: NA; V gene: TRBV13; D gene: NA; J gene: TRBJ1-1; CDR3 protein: CASSANPYTETLMNTEAFF; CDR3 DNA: TGTGCCAGCAGCGCCAATCCCTATACGGAAACACTAATGAACACTGAAGCTTTCTTT
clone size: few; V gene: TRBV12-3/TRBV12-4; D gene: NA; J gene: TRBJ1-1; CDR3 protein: CASRLVDTEAFF; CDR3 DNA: TGTGCCAGCAGGCTCGTGGACACTGAAGCTTTCTTT
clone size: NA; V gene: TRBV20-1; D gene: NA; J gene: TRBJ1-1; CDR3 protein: CSARVQATEAFF; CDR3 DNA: TGCAGTGCTAGGGTGCAGGCCACTGAAGCTTTCTTT
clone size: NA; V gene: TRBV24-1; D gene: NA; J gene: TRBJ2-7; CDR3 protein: CATSDTRAAYEQYF; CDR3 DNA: TGTGCCACCAGTGATACGAGGGCCGCCTACGAGCAGTACTTC
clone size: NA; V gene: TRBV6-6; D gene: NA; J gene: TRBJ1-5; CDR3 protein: CASSSLDTILNQPQHF; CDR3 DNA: TGTGCCAGCAGTTCCCTCGATACAATACTCAATCAGCCCCAGCATTTT
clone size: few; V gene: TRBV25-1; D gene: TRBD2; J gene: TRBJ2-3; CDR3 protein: CASSARPGLSEGDTQYF; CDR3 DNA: TGTGCCAGCAGTGCCCGACCGGGACTAAGTGAAGGAGATACGCAGTATTTT
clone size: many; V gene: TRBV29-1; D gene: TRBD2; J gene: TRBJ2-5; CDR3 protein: CSVRLAGGPRETQYF; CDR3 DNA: TGCAGCGTAAGACTAGCGGGAGGGCCACGGGAGACCCAGTACTTC
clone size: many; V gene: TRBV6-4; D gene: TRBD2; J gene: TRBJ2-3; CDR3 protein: CASSGGAADTQYF; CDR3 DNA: TGTGCCAGTAGCGGGGGGGCCGCAGATACGCAGTATTTT
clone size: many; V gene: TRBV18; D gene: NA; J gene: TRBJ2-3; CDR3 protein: CASSPPSAGTDTQYF; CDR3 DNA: TGTGCCAGCTCACCACCTTCTGCGGGCACAGATACGCAGTATTTT
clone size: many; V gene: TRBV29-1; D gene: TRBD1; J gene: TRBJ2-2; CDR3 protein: CSVEKRQGGVWNTGELFF; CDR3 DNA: TGCAGCGTAGAGAAACGACAGGGGGGGGTATGGAACACCGGGGAGCTGTTTTTT
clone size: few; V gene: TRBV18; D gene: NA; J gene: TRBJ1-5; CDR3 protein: CASSPQRAGGTASNQPQHF; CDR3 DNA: TGTGCCAGCTCACCACAAAGGGCAGGAGGCACGGCAAGCAATCAGCCCCAGCATTTT
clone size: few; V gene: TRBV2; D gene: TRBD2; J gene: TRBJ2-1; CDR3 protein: CASSLTSGGSDEQFF; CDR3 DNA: TGTGCCAGCAGTCTGACTAGCGGGGGGTCGGATGAGCAGTTCTTC
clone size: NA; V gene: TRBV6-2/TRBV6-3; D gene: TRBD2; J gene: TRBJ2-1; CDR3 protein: CASRPLAGSYNEQFF; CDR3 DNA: TGTGCCAGCAGGCCCCTAGCGGGCTCCTACAATGAGCAGTTCTTC
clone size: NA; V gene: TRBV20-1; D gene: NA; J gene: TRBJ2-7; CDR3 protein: CSGAQTGLTYEQYF; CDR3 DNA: TGCAGTGGGGCCCAGACAGGATTAACCTACGAGCAGTACTTC
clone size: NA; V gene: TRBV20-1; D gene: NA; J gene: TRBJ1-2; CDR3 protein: CSARGKTGLSYSGYTF; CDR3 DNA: TGCAGTGCTAGAGGGAAAACGGGACTATCTTACTCTGGCTACACCTTC
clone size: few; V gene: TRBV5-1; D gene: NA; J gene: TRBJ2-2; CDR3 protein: CASSVDSGELFF; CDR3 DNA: TGCGCCAGCAGCGTGGACTCCGGGGAGCTGTTTTTT
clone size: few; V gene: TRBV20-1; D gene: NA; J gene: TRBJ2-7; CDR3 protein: CSAPQPGLKVYEQYF; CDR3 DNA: TGCAGTGCCCCCCAGCCGGGACTCAAGGTCTACGAGCAGTACTTC
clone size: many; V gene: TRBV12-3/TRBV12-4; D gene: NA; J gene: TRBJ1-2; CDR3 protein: CASSFGVGYGYTF; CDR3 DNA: TGTGCCAGCAGTTTCGGGGTTGGGTATGGCTACACCTTC
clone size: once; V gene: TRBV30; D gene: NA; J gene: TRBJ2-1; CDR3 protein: CAWSVSYDEQFF; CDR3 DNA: TGTGCCTGGAGTGTATCCTACGATGAGCAGTTCTTC
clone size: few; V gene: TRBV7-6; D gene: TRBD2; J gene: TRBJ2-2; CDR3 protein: CASSLGGTGELFF; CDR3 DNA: TGTGCCAGCAGCTTGGGGGGGACCGGGGAGCTGTTTTTT
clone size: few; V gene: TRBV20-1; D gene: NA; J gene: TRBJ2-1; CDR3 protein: CSALNPGVSSYNEQFF; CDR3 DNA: TGCAGTGCTCTCAACCCCGGGGTCAGCTCCTACAATGAGCAGTTCTTC
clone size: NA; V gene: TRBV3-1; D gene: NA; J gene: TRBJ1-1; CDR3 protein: CANSHRRDTEAFF; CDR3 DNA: TGTGCCAACAGCCATCGTAGGGACACTGAAGCTTTCTTT
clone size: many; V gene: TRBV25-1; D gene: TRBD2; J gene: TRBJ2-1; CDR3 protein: CASRTGLASNEQFF; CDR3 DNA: TGTGCCAGCAGGACGGGACTAGCATCCAATGAGCAGTTCTTC
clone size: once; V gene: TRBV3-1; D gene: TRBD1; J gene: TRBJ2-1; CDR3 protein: CASSQGDRGRFEQFF; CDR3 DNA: TGTGCCAGCAGCCAAGGGGACAGGGGAAGATTTGAGCAGTTCTTC
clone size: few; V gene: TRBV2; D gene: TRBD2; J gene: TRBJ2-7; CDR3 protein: CASSELGGITSYEQYF; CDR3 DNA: TGTGCCAGCAGTGAACTGGGAGGGATTACCTCCTACGAGCAGTACTTC
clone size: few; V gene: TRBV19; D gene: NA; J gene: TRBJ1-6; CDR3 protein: CASSPSEKAYNSPLHF; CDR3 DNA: TGTGCCAGTAGTCCCTCAGAAAAGGCCTATAATTCACCCCTCCACTTT
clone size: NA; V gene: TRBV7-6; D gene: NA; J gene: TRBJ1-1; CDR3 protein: CASRTSLNTEAFF; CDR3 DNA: TGTGCCAGCAGGACCTCCCTGAACACTGAAGCTTTCTTT
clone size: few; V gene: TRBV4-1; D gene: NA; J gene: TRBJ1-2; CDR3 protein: CASGPGASSYGYTF; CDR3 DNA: TGCGCCAGCGGGCCTGGTGCCTCTTCCTATGGCTACACCTTC